Each of the 32 T cell receptor beta chains below was sequenced from the same sample in a study of cytomegalovirus exposure and HLA in healthy donors. Libraries were prepared by immunoSEQ multiplex PCR; TCRdb keeps only in-frame clonotypes and omits some of them. This sample yields some 270,000 clones, of which around 86% are seen a single time; about 1% belongs to the top ten. The sample was PBMCs. Receptors originate from a woman younger than 35 in good health and CMV-seronegative.

V usage is TRBV2 and J usage is TRBJ2-1; 9 bases match TRBD2. Germline V CDR1 and CDR2: SNHLY, FYNNEI. CDR3 length: 15 residues. V shed 6 bases and J 0 bases; nucleotides not matched to a gene: 3. CDR3: CASRETSGSYNEQFF. CDR3 coding DNA: TGTGCCAGCAGGGAGACTAGCGGCTCCTACAATGAGCAGTTCTTC.

The rearrangement uses TRBV7-9 and TRBJ1-2; D remains ambiguous. Per the germline V gene, CDR1 is SEHNR and CDR2 is FQNEAQ (reference sequence). Trimming took 2 bases from V and 1 from J, leaving 8 bases between them. The CDR3 runs 14 residues. CDR3 region: CASSLFRDNYGYTF. The DNA for the CDR3 is TGTGCCAGCAGCTTATTCCGGGATAACTATGGCTACACCTTC.

For the CDR3, the DNA is TGCGCCAGCAGCTTAGGACAGGGATGGCTTCTCGAAAAACTGTTTTTT. As protein: CASSLGQGWLLEKLFF. The rearrangement joins TRBV5-1 to TRBJ1-4, with 8 bases fitting TRBD1. This CDR3 has 16 residues. The ends lost 2 bases at V and 8 bases at J; junction bases unmatched: 11. Germline-derived CDR1 and CDR2 are SGHRS and YFSETQ.

This chain connects TRBV6-1 to TRBJ2-7, with 14 bases matching TRBD2. Trimming took 3 bases from V and 4 from J; bases not matched to a gene: 2. This CDR3 has 15 residues. Germline CDR1 and CDR2: MNHNS and SASEGT. Written as DNA, the CDR3 is TGTGCCAGCAGTGAGGGACTAGCGGGAGTTTACGAGCAGTACTTC. It codes for CASSEGLAGVYEQYF.

The chain employs TRBV5-1 and TRBJ1-2, with unresolved D. Trimming stripped 5 bases from V and 0 bases from J, with 14 bases between. Per germline, CDR1 SGHRS and CDR2 YFSETQ. This CDR3 is 15 amino acids long. The CDR3 DNA reads TGCGCCAGCAGTTCCGGGTCAACCTCTAACTATGGCTACACCTTC. This encodes CASSSGSTSNYGYTF. The complete variable domain, with remaining parts taken from reference TRBV5-1 and TRBJ1-2, reads KAGVTQTPRYLIKTRGQQVTLSCSPISGHRSVSWYQQTPGQGLQFLFEYFSETQRNKGNFPGRFSGRQFSNSRSEMNVSTLELGDSALYLCASSSGSTSNYGYTFGSGTRLTVV.

This chain links TRBV4-1 with TRBJ2-7, with 8 bases that match TRBD1. V was clipped by 4 bases and J by 1 base; unmatched bases: 9. Germline V gene data show CDR1 as MGHRA and CDR2 as YSYEKL. The CDR3 is made up of 16 amino acids. The CDR3 region has the DNA TGCGCCAGCAGCCCAGAATTGACAGGGGCTTCCTACGAGCAGTACTTC. This encodes CASSPELTGASYEQYF.

The genes are TRBV4-1 and TRBJ2-7; D not certain. V shed 0 bases and J shed 6 bases, with 3 bases lying between them. The CDR3 length is 11 residues. Germline loops: CDR1 MGHRA, CDR2 YSYEKL. DNA of the CDR3: TGCGCCAGCAGCCAAGATCTCGAGCAGTACTTC. This encodes CASSQDLEQYF.

This CDR3 reads CSVGGRQGRTDTQYF. As DNA, the CDR3 is TGCAGCGTCGGGGGCCGACAGGGGAGAACAGATACGCAGTATTTT. The chain combines TRBV29-1 with TRBJ2-3, with 8 bases lining up with TRBD1. Trimming at V came to 6 bases and at J to 3 bases, leaving 11 bases not matched to a gene. This CDR3 is built from 15 residues. Germline assignment: CDR1 SQVTM and CDR2 ANQGSEA.

The rearrangement joins TRBV7-2 to TRBJ1-4; D unclear. This CDR3 has 14 residues. V lost 7 bases to trimming and J lost 8 bases, with 17 bases between them. The germline gives CDR1 SGHTA, CDR2 FQGNSA. CDR3 nucleotide sequence: TGTGCCAGCACCCCCAACCCTGGGCCAGAAAAACTGTTTTTT. Its protein is CASTPNPGPEKLFF.

The V gene is TRBV2, the J gene TRBJ2-1; 7 nucleotides line up with TRBD1. Trimming removed 7 bases from V and 8 bases from J; junction bases left unmatched: 14. The germline CDR1 and CDR2 sequences are SNHLY and FYNNEI. The length of the CDR3 is 15 residues. CDR3 DNA sequence: TGTGCCAGCATCCGCACAGGGGACCTTTCGCATGAGCAGTTCTTC. Translated, it gives CASIRTGDLSHEQFF. Using reference TRBV2 and TRBJ2-1 for the parts outside the CDR3, the full variable domain is EPEVTQTPSHQVTQMGQEVILRCVPISNHLYFYWYRQILGQKVEFLVSFYNNEISEKSEIFDDQFSVERPDGSNFTLKIRSTKLEDSAMYFCASIRTGDLSHEQFFGPGTRLTVL.

The chain couples TRBV11-2 to TRBJ2-7; TRBD1 might be the D (6 bases). Germline assignment: CDR1 SGHAT and CDR2 FQNNGV. Trimming took off 0 bases at V and 6 bases at J, with 12 bases between the two ends. This CDR3 is built from 14 residues. CDR3 loop: CASSLDRGRIEQYF. The CDR3 DNA reads TGTGCCAGCAGCTTAGACAGGGGAAGGATCGAGCAGTACTTC. The variable domain in full, completed from reference TRBV11-2 and TRBJ2-7, reads EAGVAQSPRYKIIEKRQSVAFWCNPISGHATLYWYQQILGQGPKLLIQFQNNGVVDDSQLPKDRFSAERLKGVDSTLKIQPAKLEDSAVYLCASSLDRGRIEQYFGPGTRLTVT.

The chain recombines TRBV14 with TRBJ2-3; 8 bases map to TRBD1. From germline, CDR1 is SGHDN and CDR2 FVKESK. The CDR3 totals 15 residues. V was pared by 6 bases and J by 2 bases, with 7 bases of the junction left unmatched. The DNA of the CDR3 is TGTGCCAGCAGTCAGGACAGGGTAGACACAGATACGCAGTATTTT. It codes for CASSQDRVDTDTQYF.

This chain links TRBV6-6 with TRBJ2-7; tentatively, D is TRBD2 (6 bases). V lost 6 bases to trimming and J lost 3 bases, with 15 bases between them. CDR3 length equals 14 residues. The germline gives CDR1 MNHNY, CDR2 SVGAGI (reference sequence). The DNA of the CDR3 is TGTGCCAGCAGGACTAGGACGTTAGACTACGAGCAGTACTTC. Its translation is CASRTRTLDYEQYF.

The V call is TRBV28, the J call TRBJ1-6, with D possibly being TRBD1 (6 bases). The CDR3 is 18 amino acids. In germline, CDR1 is MDHEN, CDR2 SYDVKM. V lost 1 base to trimming and J lost 3 bases, with 16 bases between them. For the CDR3, the DNA is TGTGCCAGCAGTTTATACCAAACAGGGAAGGTCTATAATTCACCCCTCCACTTT. This codes for CASSLYQTGKVYNSPLHF.

J is TRBJ1-6 and V is TRBV6-4; perhaps TRBD1 as D (6 bases). The V and J ends lost 8 bases and 1 base respectively, with 9 bases between them. The CDR3 has 14 residues. Per germline, CDR1 MRHNA and CDR2 SNTAGT. CDR3 protein: CASRRGSYNSPLHF. The CDR3 region has the DNA TGTGCCAGCCGCAGGGGTTCCTATAATTCACCCCTCCACTTT.

CDR3 sequence reads: CASSWQGLPYNEQFF. CDR3 sequence (DNA): TGTGCCAGCAGTTGGCAGGGCTTACCGTACAATGAGCAGTTCTTC. The gene calls are TRBV7-3 and TRBJ2-1; possibly TRBD1 for D (5 bases). With 6 bases removed from V and 4 bases from J, the gap between germline ends came to 16 bases. The CDR3 covers 15 residues. Germline V CDR1 and CDR2: SGHTA, FQGTGA.

The V gene is TRBV7-6, the J gene TRBJ2-2, with D unclear. This CDR3 spans 14 amino acids. V dropped 1 base and J dropped 5 bases, with 8 bases sitting between them. CDR1 and CDR2 from the germline V gene are SGHVS and FNYEAQ. CDR3 loop: CASSLVARTGELFF. In nucleotides, the CDR3 is TGTGCCAGCAGCTTAGTTGCCAGAACCGGGGAGCTGTTTTTT.

The V gene is TRBV5-1, the J gene TRBJ2-1, with 7 bases identical to TRBD1. V dropped 2 bases and J dropped 2; count of bases not matched to a gene: 4. CDR1 is SGHRS, CDR2 YFSETQ, per germline. The CDR3 runs to 15 residues. CDR3 loop: CASSFLGGPYNEQFF. CDR3 DNA: TGCGCCAGCAGCTTTCTAGGGGGCCCCTACAATGAGCAGTTCTTC. Variable domain in full (rest from reference TRBV5-1 and TRBJ2-1): KAGVTQTPRYLIKTRGQQVTLSCSPISGHRSVSWYQQTPGQGLQFLFEYFSETQRNKGNFPGRFSGRQFSNSRSEMNVSTLELGDSALYLCASSFLGGPYNEQFFGPGTRLTVL.

This chain's CDR3 is CASSPGGRNQPQHF. The CDR3 DNA sequence: TGTGCCAGCAGCCCCGGAGGGCGAAATCAGCCCCAGCATTTT. J is TRBJ1-5 and V is TRBV9; D gene unclear. Germline V lookup: CDR1 SGDLS, CDR2 YYNGEE. The germline V and J ends were trimmed by 4 bases and 4 bases, with 12 bases remaining between them. CDR3 length equals 14 residues.

This chain uses TRBV10-3 with TRBJ2-1, with 9 positions matching TRBD2. The junction had 8 bases not matched to a gene; V was cut back by 10 bases and J by 7 bases. The CDR3 runs 13 residues. The germline V gene has CDR1 ENHRY and CDR2 SYGVKD. The CDR3 DNA reads as TGTGCCACGTTGACTAGCGGCTTTAATGAGCAGTTCTTC. Translated, it gives CATLTSGFNEQFF.

The chain's CDR3 is CASAGELGDTGELFF. CDR3 DNA: TGTGCCAGCGCTGGGGAACTAGGTGACACCGGGGAGCTGTTTTTT. V is TRBV27 and J is TRBJ2-2; tentative D call: TRBD2 (5 bases). This CDR3 region has 15 residues. Germline V gene sequence: CDR1 MNHEY, CDR2 SMNVEV (reference sequence). The V gene lost 8 bases and the J gene lost 3 bases, with 16 bases spanning the gap.

This chain connects TRBV29-1 to TRBJ1-2; D ambiguous. The germline CDR1 and CDR2 sequences are SQVTM and ANQGSEA. The V end was cut by 6 bases, the J end by 6 bases, with 11 bases between. CDR3 size: 11 residues. CDR3 amino acids: CSVAYGDGYTF. CDR3 DNA sequence: TGCAGCGTCGCCTACGGGGATGGCTACACCTTC.

The genes are TRBV4-1 and TRBJ1-1, with D possibly being TRBD1 (6 bases). Germline V lookup: CDR1 MGHRA, CDR2 YSYEKL. V was cut by 1 base and J by 14 bases, with 23 bases left in between. CDR3 length: 15 amino acids. The CDR3: CASSQALTGTPKNFF. The CDR3 DNA follows: TGCGCCAGCAGCCAAGCCTTAACCGGGACACCTAAGAACTTCTTT.

The chain carries TRBV27 and TRBJ2-7; maybe TRBD2 (5 bases). Germline V gene data show CDR1 as MNHEY and CDR2 as SMNVEV (reference sequence). Trimming pared 11 bases from V and 0 bases from J, leaving 14 bases between. The CDR3 has 13 amino acids. The CDR3 bases are TGTGCCTCCTCGCACGGGATCTCCTACGAGCAGTACTTC. It yields the protein CASSHGISYEQYF.

The rearrangement uses TRBV30 and TRBJ2-1; TRBD2 aligns across 15 bases. In germline, CDR1 is GTSNPN, CDR2 SVGIG (reference sequence). CDR3 length equals 15 residues. The trim removed 3 bases at V and 9 bases at J, leaving 6 bases unmatched. As DNA, the CDR3 is TGTGCCTGGAGGGGACTAGCGGGAGGCCCGGGTGAGCAGTTCTTC. It yields the protein CAWRGLAGGPGEQFF.

This clone was seen a single time. CDR3 DNA sequence: TGTGCCAGCAGCTTAGATGGACAGAACTATGGCTACACCTTC. As protein: CASSLDGQNYGYTF. V gene TRBV11-2 combines with J gene TRBJ1-2; a possible D gene is TRBD1 (6 bases). The germline gives CDR1 SGHAT, CDR2 FQNNGV. This CDR3 contains 14 residues. The V gene lost 0 bases and the J gene lost 2 bases, with 7 bases spanning the gap.

V gene TRBV18 combines with J gene TRBJ1-4; 7 positions match TRBD1. This CDR3 is built from 13 residues. From germline, CDR1 is KGHSH and CDR2 LQKENI. Trimming removed 6 bases from V and 8 bases from J; junction bases left unmatched: 6. The CDR3 region is CASSRGTEEKLFF. The CDR3 bases are TGTGCCAGCTCCAGGGGGACAGAAGAAAAACTGTTTTTT.

J is TRBJ1-6 and V is TRBV2; TRBD1 agrees at 9 bases. The ends lost 4 bases at V and 6 bases at J; junction bases unmatched: 13. The CDR3 has 18 residues. Germline lookup yields CDR1 SNHLY and CDR2 FYNNEI. CDR3 sequence: CASSGWDRVGLSNSPLHF. The CDR3 nucleotides are TGTGCCAGCAGTGGTTGGGACAGGGTTGGGCTATCTAATTCACCCCTCCACTTT.

The rearrangement joins TRBV19 to TRBJ1-4; 9 positions agree with TRBD1. J was trimmed by 8 bases and V by 6 bases; bases with no gene match: 7. The CDR3 spans 14 residues. CDR1 and CDR2 from the germline V gene are LNHDA and SQIVND (reference sequence). The CDR3 sequence is CASSMTGGSEKLFF. CDR3 sequence (DNA): TGTGCCAGTAGCATGACAGGGGGATCGGAAAAACTGTTTTTT.

The chain uses TRBV25-1 and TRBJ1-1; 10 nucleotides align to TRBD1. Germline V gene sequence: CDR1 MGHDK, CDR2 SYGVNS. V gave up 6 bases and J gave up 7 bases; unmatched junction bases: 5. There are 13 residues in the CDR3. CDR3 region: CASRRQGAIEAFF. CDR3 DNA: TGTGCCAGCAGGAGACAGGGGGCGATTGAAGCTTTCTTT.

The CDR3 DNA is TGTGCCAGCAGTGAGTGGAAAGGAGCTAACTATGGCTACACCTTC. It is translated as CASSEWKGANYGYTF. This chain links TRBV25-1 with TRBJ1-2; no reliable D call. The CDR3 is made up of 15 amino acids. Looked up from germline, CDR1 is MGHDK and CDR2 is SYGVNS. The V gene lost 3 bases and the J gene lost 0 bases, with 11 bases spanning the gap.

CDR3 DNA sequence: TGTGCCACCAGCACAGGGCGGGGGGAGTGGGTCACAGATACGCAGTATTTT. It is translated as CATSTGRGEWVTDTQYF. The gene calls are TRBV15 and TRBJ2-3; 8 bases agree with TRBD2. The CDR3 spans 17 residues. Per germline, CDR1 LNHNV and CDR2 YYDKDF (reference sequence). Trimming at V came to 4 bases and at J to 2 bases, leaving 11 bases not matched to a gene.